The 20 T cell receptor beta chains given below trace back to one sample, sequenced in a study of blood T cells in healthy people across ages. Alongside a J-beta primer mix, a sample-barcoded 5' primer served in a second PCR lasting about 7 to 11 cycles. TCRdb reprocessed the 5' RACE reads with MiXCR, giving one entry per CDR3 protein. The table lists about 1.6 million distinct CDR3 sequences, about 31% of them singletons. Material for sequencing was blood. These receptors all stem from a woman in her twenties or thirties in good health.

The rearrangement joins TRBV19 to TRBJ1-5; 8 bases line up with TRBD1. The J segment lost 1 base and the V segment lost 5 bases, leaving 7 bases of the junction unmatched. The CDR3 consists of 16 residues. Germline V gene data show CDR1 as LNHDA and CDR2 as SQIVND (reference sequence). In nucleotides, the CDR3 is TGTGCCAGTAGTTCCCCAACAGGGGGGAGCAATCAGCCCCAGCATTTT. Protein: CASSSPTGGSNQPQHF.

This clonotype appeared many times. The chain has TRBV7-4 and TRBJ1-5; D gene ambiguous. V lost 1 base, J lost 8 bases, and 9 bases lay in between. The germline gives CDR1 SGHVT, CDR2 SQSDAQ. The CDR3 runs to 13 residues. CDR3 sequence (DNA): TGTGCCAGCAGCTTAGGATGGTTGAAGCCCCAGCATTTT. Translating it yields CASSLGWLKPQHF.

The V call is TRBV3-1, the J call TRBJ2-5; 9 nucleotides line up with TRBD2. The CDR3 length is 15 residues. The germline CDR1 and CDR2 sequences are LGHDT and YNNKEL (reference sequence). J lost 0 bases, V lost 5 bases, and 4 bases had no gene match. CDR3 region: CASSYLAGYQETQYF. The DNA for the CDR3 is TGTGCCAGCAGCTACCTAGCGGGATACCAAGAGACCCAGTACTTC.

This clonotype was recorded a few times. This chain uses TRBV30 with TRBJ2-7; D remains unclear. V dropped 3 bases and J dropped 5 bases, with 8 bases sitting between them. From germline, CDR1 is GTSNPN and CDR2 SVGIG (reference sequence). This CDR3 has 11 residues. The CDR3 DNA reads TGTGCCTGGAGCCTCGCGGACGAGCAGTACTTC. It encodes CAWSLADEQYF.

This clonotype showed up just once. The V gene is TRBV6-1, the J gene TRBJ1-4, with D possibly matching TRBD1 (6 bases). The CDR3 totals 17 residues. Germline V CDR1 and CDR2: MNHNS, SASEGT. Trimming shortened V by 6 bases and J by 7 bases, and 24 bases separated the two germline ends. The CDR3 here is CASSSGQFVGVGEKLFF. CDR3 nucleotides: TGTGCCAGCAGCTCCGGACAGTTTGTCGGTGTAGGTGAAAAACTGTTTTTT.

The chain couples TRBV7-2 to TRBJ2-7; D remains ambiguous. V was clipped by 1 base and J by 0 bases, with 10 bases between them. The CDR3 extends over 15 amino acids. Germline V gene lookup returns CDR1 SGHTA and CDR2 FQGNSA. This CDR3 is CASSLGADSSYEQYF. CDR3 bases: TGTGCCAGCAGCTTAGGGGCCGATAGCTCCTACGAGCAGTACTTC.

The rearrangement uses TRBV6-4 and TRBJ2-1; TRBD2 agrees at 13 bases. V was pared by 6 bases and J by 0 bases, with 5 bases of the junction left unmatched. The CDR3 runs to 17 residues. Germline loops: CDR1 MRHNA, CDR2 SNTAGT. CDR3 coding DNA: TGTGCCAGCAGCCCTAGGACTAGCGGGGGCTCCTACAATGAGCAGTTCTTC. Its protein product is CASSPRTSGGSYNEQFF.

V and J are TRBV20-1 and TRBJ1-5; D is ambiguous. V was shortened by 6 bases and J by 1 base, with 7 bases between the two germline ends. CDR1 DFQATT and CDR2 SNEGSKA come from the germline V gene (reference sequence). The CDR3 has 12 residues. CDR3 sequence: CSAGVSNQPQHF. The CDR3 DNA follows: TGCAGTGCCGGGGTGAGCAATCAGCCCCAGCATTTT.

This chain links TRBV2 with TRBJ2-7, with a weak D call TRBD2 (5 bases). This CDR3 has 14 residues. Trimming left V 6 bases short and J 2 bases short, with 14 bases between. CDR1 SNHLY and CDR2 FYNNEI come from the germline V gene. CDR3 in amino acids: CASSRDQWPYEQYF. The CDR3 coding sequence is TGTGCCAGCAGCCGGGATCAGTGGCCCTACGAGCAGTACTTC.

The chain carries TRBV18 and TRBJ1-2, with 11 bases matching TRBD1. This CDR3 has 16 residues. The V gene's germline CDR1 is KGHSH and CDR2 LQKENI. J was trimmed by 4 bases and V by 6 bases; bases with no gene match: 10. The CDR3 nucleotides read TGTGCCAGCTCCCTGGAGGCCGGACAGGGGGCCTATGGCTACACCTTC. It codes for CASSLEAGQGAYGYTF. The full variable domain, with the rest looked up from reference TRBV18 and TRBJ1-2, is NAGVMQNPRHLVRRRGQEARLRCSPMKGHSHVYWYRQLPEEGLKFMVYLQKENIIDESGMPKERFSAEFPKEGPSILRIQQVVRGDSAAYFCASSLEAGQGAYGYTFGSGTRLTVV.

The chain employs TRBV2 and TRBJ2-3; 8 nucleotides line up with TRBD2. CDR1 is SNHLY, CDR2 FYNNEI, per germline. V shed 2 bases, J shed 0 bases, and the junction held 4 bases outside the gene matches. This CDR3 has 16 amino acids. The CDR3 loop reads CASSEWVAGSTDTQYF. In nucleotides, the CDR3 is TGTGCCAGCAGTGAATGGGTAGCGGGGAGCACAGATACGCAGTATTTT.

Concerning this clonotype: Germline and junction disagree at one end, which may indicate a read error. The V and J genes are TRBV29-1 and TRBJ2-5, with 15 bases matching TRBD2. The germline V gene encodes CDR1 SQVTM and CDR2 ANQGSEA. This CDR3 is built from 20 residues. The CDR3 sequence: CNVEKGTLGTSGRSQETQYF. As DNA, the CDR3 is TGCAACGTTGAAAAAGGAACGCTAGGGACTAGCGGGAGGAGCCAAGAGACCCAGTACTTC.

This chain uses TRBV24-1 with TRBJ1-2; D perhaps matches TRBD1 (6 bases). The CDR3 contains 14 residues. Germline V gene data show CDR1 as KGHDR and CDR2 as SFDVKD. V lost 3 bases and J 8 bases, leaving 15 bases between the germline ends. CDR3 protein: CATSDMDGTSGYTF. The CDR3 region has the DNA TGTGCCACCAGTGATATGGACGGGACATCGGGCTACACCTTC.

The genes are TRBV5-5 and TRBJ1-1; no firm D call. Germline V gene data show CDR1 as SGHKS and CDR2 as YYEKEE (reference sequence). The CDR3 length is 14 residues. V lost 3 bases, J lost 1 base, and 10 bases lay in between. CDR3 region: CASSSVSKNTEAFF. The CDR3 region has the DNA TGTGCCAGCAGCTCAGTATCCAAGAACACTGAAGCTTTCTTT. Full variable domain (remainder filled in from reference TRBV5-5 and TRBJ1-1): DAGVTQSPTHLIKTRGQQVTLRCSPISGHKSVSWYQQVLGQGPQFIFQYYEKEERGRGNFPDRFSARQFPNYSSELNVNALLLGDSALYLCASSSVSKNTEAFFGQGTRLTVV.

The sample holds a few counts of this clonotype. This rearrangement joins TRBV20-1 to TRBJ2-3; the match to TRBD2 covers 14 bases. Germline values: CDR1 DFQATT, CDR2 SNEGSKA (reference sequence). After removal of 0 bases from V and 4 bases from J, the junction contained 6 bases not matched to a gene. The CDR3 is 17 residues long. The CDR3 reads CSARDATSGREADTQYF. CDR3 bases: TGCAGTGCTAGAGATGCGACTAGCGGGAGGGAAGCAGATACGCAGTATTTT.

This clonotype was counted a few times. The rearrangement joins TRBV21-1 to TRBJ1-1; the tabulated D call, TRBD1, remains unverified against the DNA. TRBV21-1 is a known pseudogene. This CDR3 contains 13 residues. The CDR3 loop is CASTPTGLTEAFF. The CDR3, as DNA: TGTGCCAGCACCCCGACAGGTTTAACTGAAGCTTTCTTT.

CDR3 sequence reads: CAISKNSNQPQHF. CDR3 DNA: TGTGCCATCAGTAAAAATAGCAATCAGCCCCAGCATTTT. The V gene is TRBV10-3, the J gene TRBJ1-5, with D unresolved. The CDR3 has 13 amino acids. The V end was cut by 5 bases, the J end by 0 bases, with 5 bases between. CDR1 is ENHRY, CDR2 SYGVKD, per germline.

The chain combines TRBV5-1 with TRBJ2-7; D could derive from TRBD1 or TRBD2 (5 bases each). The V gene lost 0 bases and the J gene lost 1 base, with 14 bases spanning the gap. Germline CDR1 is SGHRS and CDR2 is YFSETQ. The CDR3 length is 16 residues. DNA for the CDR3: TGCGCCAGCAGCTTGGCCTTCCCGGGACGGTCCTACGAGCAGTACTTC. Protein product: CASSLAFPGRSYEQYF. The full variable domain, rest sourced from reference TRBV5-1 and TRBJ2-7, is KAGVTQTPRYLIKTRGQQVTLSCSPISGHRSVSWYQQTPGQGLQFLFEYFSETQRNKGNFPGRFSGRQFSNSRSEMNVSTLELGDSALYLCASSLAFPGRSYEQYFGPGTRLTVT.

This clonotype was seen more than once but under ten times. The CDR3 DNA reads as TGCAGTGCTAGAGACGCTAGGCGGGGCACGGATGGCTACACCTTC. Translating it yields CSARDARRGTDGYTF. V and J are TRBV20-1 and TRBJ1-2, with D tentatively TRBD1 (5 bases). This CDR3 has 15 residues. V lost 0 bases to trimming and J lost 6 bases, with 17 bases between them. Germline V gene sequence: CDR1 DFQATT, CDR2 SNEGSKA (reference sequence).

Notes on this clonotype: Since a much larger clone is just one base distant, this may be a read error. CDR3 amino acids: CASSYSGGAHNEQFF. CDR3 bases: TGTGCCAGCAGCTACAGCGGGGGGGCCCACAATGAGCAGTTCTTC. The chain is built from TRBV7-9 and TRBJ2-1, with TRBD2 identical over 10 bases. V gave up 4 bases and J gave up 5 bases; unmatched junction bases: 5. CDR3 length: 15 amino acids. CDR1 and CDR2 (germline): SEHNR, FQNEAQ (reference sequence).